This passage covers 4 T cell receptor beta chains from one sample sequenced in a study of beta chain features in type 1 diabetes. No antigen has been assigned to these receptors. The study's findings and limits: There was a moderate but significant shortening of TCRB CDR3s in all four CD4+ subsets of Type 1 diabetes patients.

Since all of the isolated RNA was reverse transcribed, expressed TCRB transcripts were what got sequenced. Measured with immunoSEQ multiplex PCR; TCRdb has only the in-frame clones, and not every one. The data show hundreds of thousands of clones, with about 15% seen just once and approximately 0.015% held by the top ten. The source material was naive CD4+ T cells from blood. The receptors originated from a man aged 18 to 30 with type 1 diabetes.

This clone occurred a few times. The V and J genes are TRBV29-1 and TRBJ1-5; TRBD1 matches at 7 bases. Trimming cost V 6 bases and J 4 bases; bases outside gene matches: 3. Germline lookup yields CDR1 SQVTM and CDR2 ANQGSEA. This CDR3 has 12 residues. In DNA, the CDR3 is TGCAGCGTAGGGACAGCAAATCAGCCCCAGCATTTT. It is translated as CSVGTANQPQHF.

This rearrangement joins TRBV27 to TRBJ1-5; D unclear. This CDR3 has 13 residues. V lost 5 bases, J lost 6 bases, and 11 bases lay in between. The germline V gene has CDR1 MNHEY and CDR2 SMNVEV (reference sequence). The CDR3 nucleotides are TGTGCCAGCAGTATGAGGGAGGGTCAGCCCCAGCATTTT. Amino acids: CASSMREGQPQHF.

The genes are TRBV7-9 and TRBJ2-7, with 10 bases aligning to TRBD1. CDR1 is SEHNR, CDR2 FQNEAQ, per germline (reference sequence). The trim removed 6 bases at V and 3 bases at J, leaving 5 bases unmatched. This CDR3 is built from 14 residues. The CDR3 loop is CASRGRTGGYEQYF. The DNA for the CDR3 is TGTGCCAGCAGAGGGCGGACAGGGGGCTACGAGCAGTACTTC.

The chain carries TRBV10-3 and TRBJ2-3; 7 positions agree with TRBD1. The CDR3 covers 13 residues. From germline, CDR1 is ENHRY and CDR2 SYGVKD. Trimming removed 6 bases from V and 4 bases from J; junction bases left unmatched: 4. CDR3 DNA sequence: TGTGCCATCAGACAGGGGAGCGCAGATACGCAGTATTTT. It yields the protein CAIRQGSADTQYF.